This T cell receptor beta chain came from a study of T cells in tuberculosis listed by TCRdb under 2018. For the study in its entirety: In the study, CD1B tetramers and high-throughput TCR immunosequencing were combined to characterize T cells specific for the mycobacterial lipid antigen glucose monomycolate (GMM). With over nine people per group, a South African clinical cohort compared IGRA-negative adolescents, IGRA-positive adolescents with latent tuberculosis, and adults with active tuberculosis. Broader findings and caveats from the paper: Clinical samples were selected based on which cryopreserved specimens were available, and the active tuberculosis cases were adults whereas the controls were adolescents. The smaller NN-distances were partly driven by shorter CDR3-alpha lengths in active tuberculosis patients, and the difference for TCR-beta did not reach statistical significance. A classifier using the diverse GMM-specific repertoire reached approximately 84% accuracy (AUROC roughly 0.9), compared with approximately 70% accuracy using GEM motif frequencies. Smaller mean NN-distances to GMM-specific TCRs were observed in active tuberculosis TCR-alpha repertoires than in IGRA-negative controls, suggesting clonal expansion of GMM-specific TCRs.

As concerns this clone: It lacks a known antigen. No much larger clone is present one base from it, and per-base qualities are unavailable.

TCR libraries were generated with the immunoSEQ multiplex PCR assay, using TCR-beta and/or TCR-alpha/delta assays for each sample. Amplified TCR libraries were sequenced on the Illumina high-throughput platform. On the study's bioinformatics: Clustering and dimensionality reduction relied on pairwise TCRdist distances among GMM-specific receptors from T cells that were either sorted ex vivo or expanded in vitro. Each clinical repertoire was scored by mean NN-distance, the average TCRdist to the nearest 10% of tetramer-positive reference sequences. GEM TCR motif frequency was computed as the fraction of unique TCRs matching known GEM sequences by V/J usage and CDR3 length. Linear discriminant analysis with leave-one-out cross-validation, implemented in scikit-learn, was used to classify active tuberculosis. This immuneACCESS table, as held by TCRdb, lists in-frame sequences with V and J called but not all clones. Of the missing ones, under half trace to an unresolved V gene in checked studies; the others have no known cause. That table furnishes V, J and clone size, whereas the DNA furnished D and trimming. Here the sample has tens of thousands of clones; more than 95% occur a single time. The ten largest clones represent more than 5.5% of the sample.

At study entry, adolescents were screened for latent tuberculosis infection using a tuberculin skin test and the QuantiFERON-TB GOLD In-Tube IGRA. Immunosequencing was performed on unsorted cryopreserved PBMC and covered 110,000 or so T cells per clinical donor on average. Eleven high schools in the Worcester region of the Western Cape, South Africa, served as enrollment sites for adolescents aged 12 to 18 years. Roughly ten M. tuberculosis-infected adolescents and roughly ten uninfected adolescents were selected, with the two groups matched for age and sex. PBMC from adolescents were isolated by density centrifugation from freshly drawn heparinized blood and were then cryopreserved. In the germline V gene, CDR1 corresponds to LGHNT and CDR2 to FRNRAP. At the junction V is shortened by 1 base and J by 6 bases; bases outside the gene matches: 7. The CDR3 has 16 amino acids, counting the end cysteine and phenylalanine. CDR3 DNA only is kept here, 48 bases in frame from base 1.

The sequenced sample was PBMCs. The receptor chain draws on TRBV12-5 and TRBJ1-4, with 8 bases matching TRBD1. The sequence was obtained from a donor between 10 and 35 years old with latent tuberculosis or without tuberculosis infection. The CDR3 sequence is CASGLGTGRGHEKLFF. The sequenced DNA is TGTGCTAGTGGTTTGGGGACAGGGAGGGGGCATGAAAAACTGTTTTTT.